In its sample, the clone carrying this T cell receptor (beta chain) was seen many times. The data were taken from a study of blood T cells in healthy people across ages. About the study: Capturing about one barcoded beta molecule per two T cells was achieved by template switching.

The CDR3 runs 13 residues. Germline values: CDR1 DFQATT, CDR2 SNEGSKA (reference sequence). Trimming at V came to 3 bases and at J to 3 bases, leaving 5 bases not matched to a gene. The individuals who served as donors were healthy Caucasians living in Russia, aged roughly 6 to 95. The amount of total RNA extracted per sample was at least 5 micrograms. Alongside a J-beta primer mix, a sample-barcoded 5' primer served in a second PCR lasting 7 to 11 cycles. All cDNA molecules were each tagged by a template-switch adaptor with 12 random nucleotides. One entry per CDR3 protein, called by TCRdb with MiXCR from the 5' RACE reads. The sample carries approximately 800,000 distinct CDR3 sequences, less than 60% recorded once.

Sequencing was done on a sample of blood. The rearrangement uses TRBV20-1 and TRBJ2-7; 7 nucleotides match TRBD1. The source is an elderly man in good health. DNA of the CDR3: TGCAGTGCTAGTAACAGGGGACACTACGAGCAGTACTTC. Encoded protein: CSASNRGHYEQYF.